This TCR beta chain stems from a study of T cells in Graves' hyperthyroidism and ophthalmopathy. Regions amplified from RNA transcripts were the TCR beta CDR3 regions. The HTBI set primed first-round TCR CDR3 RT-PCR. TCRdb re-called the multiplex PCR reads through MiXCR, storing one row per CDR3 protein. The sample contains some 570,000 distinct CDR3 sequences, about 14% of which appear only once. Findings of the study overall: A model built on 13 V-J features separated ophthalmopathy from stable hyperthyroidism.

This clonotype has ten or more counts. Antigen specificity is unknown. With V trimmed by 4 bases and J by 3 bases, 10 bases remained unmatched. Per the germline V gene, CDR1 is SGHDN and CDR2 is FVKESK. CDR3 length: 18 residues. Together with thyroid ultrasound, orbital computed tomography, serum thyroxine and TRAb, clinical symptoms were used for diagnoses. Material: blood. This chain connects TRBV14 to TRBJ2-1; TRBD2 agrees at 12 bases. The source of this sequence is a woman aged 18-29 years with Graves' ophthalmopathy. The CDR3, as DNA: TGTGCCAGCAGCCCCATTGCTAGCGGGAGGGCCTTCTACAATGAGCAGTTCTTC. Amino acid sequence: CASSPIASGRAFYNEQFF.